The 7 T cell receptor beta chains below were found in one sample sequenced in a study of T cells after yellow fever vaccination (dated by TCRdb to the late 2010s). Libraries were built with 5' RACE. The data were produced on an Illumina NovaSeq 6000. Starting from the raw public reads, TCRdb applied fastp trimming at Q25, assembled clones with MiXCR and retained in-frame beta chains. Rows are unified per CDR3 protein, each entry keeping the most common DNA and genes. The sample table lists some 340,000 distinct CDR3 sequences, 9.5% to 12% of them with a count of one. The ten largest clonotypes hold around 3.2% of the sample. Read against the paper, the sample's treatment or condition label means: live attenuated yellow fever vaccine strain. This material consisted of CD4+ T cells sorted from PBMCs, taken 45 days after the yellow fever booster vaccination. Receptors originate from a man aged 18 to 30 who received the YFV17D yellow fever vaccine.

This clonotype was recorded a few times. The V and J genes are TRBV12-3 or TRBV12-4 and TRBJ1-5; D is possibly TRBD1 (5 bases). Deletions cut 8 bases from V and 4 bases from J, with 18 bases between. The CDR3 sequence is 15 residues long. The chain's CDR3 is CASSWGGEGNQPQHF. The DNA for the CDR3 is TGTGCCAGCTCCTGGGGGGGGGAGGGGAATCAGCCCCAGCATTTT.

The sample holds many counts of this clonotype. The chain joins TRBV4-3 to TRBJ1-6; D perhaps matches TRBD1 (5 bases). Trimming took off 1 base at V and 7 bases at J, with 11 bases between the two ends. Germline V gives CDR1 LGHNA, CDR2 YSLEER. This CDR3 comprises 15 residues. CDR3: CASSQVLGQNSPLHF. The DNA for the CDR3 is TGCGCCAGCAGCCAAGTTCTGGGGCAGAATTCACCCCTCCACTTT.

This clonotype showed up just a few times. V gene TRBV7-9 combines with J gene TRBJ2-3; D might be TRBD2 (5 bases). V gave up 5 bases and J gave up 1 base, with 16 bases separating them. This CDR3 spans 16 amino acids. CDR1 and CDR2 from the germline V gene are SEHNR and FQNEAQ (reference sequence). CDR3 sequence reads: CASSPRGGPRTDTQYF. The CDR3 region has the DNA TGTGCCAGCAGCCCACGGGGTGGACCCCGCACAGATACGCAGTATTTT.

The V call is TRBV5-1, the J call TRBJ2-7, with D unresolved. Germline V gene lookup returns CDR1 SGHRS and CDR2 YFSETQ. V was cut by 1 base and J by 0 bases, with 11 bases left in between. The CDR3 contains 15 residues. In DNA form, the CDR3 reads TGCGCCAGCAGCTTGAGTCCCGATAGCTCCTACGAGCAGTACTTC. Its translation: CASSLSPDSSYEQYF.

This clonotype has a handful of counts. The chain recombines TRBV7-9 with TRBJ2-4; D is ambiguous. This CDR3 region has 13 residues. Germline CDR1 SEHNR, CDR2 FQNEAQ (reference sequence). V dropped 0 bases and J dropped 5 bases, with 5 bases sitting between them. CDR3 DNA: TGTGCCAGCAGCTTAGCGCTCGAAAACATTCAGTACTTC. Its protein is CASSLALENIQYF.

The chain employs TRBV18 and TRBJ1-5; D call uncertain. Germline V gene lookup returns CDR1 KGHSH and CDR2 LQKENI. V was clipped by 1 base and J by 6 bases, with 13 bases between them. The CDR3 contains 15 residues. CDR3 DNA sequence: TGTGCCAGCTCACCACAATCATTATCAAGTCAGCCCCAGCATTTT. Translation gives CASSPQSLSSQPQHF.

This rearrangement joins TRBV12-5 to TRBJ2-3, with 13 positions matching TRBD2. CDR1 and CDR2 from the germline V gene are LGHNT and FRNRAP. This CDR3 has 17 residues. V gave up 1 base and J gave up 0 bases; unmatched junction bases: 1. The CDR3 DNA is TGTGCTAGTGGTTTGGGGACTAGCGGGAGTAGCACAGATACGCAGTATTTT. The encoded protein is CASGLGTSGSSTDTQYF.